This entry concerns a single TCR beta chain. Sequenced by immunoSEQ multiplex PCR; TCRdb stores in-frame clones only, minus some. This table has over 40,000 clones, more than 85% appearing once. Looked up from germline, CDR1 is WNHNN and CDR2 is SYGVQD (reference sequence). This CDR3 comprises 20 residues. The V gene end was trimmed by 7 bases and the J gene end by 4 bases; junction bases not matched to a gene: 23. These data are taken from a study of blood T cell repertoires in COVID-19. Across the whole study: Specimens from acute and convalescent COVID-19 originated in the United States, Italy and Spain.

V usage is TRBV10-1 and J usage is TRBJ2-1; 9 positions agree with TRBD2. Sequencing was performed on peripheral blood. This sequence was found in a woman older than 75 with acute or convalescent COVID-19. The CDR3 sequence: CASTRGKAGGPGGLYNEQFF. DNA for the CDR3: TGCGCCAGCACAAGGGGGAAGGCGGGAGGGCCTGGAGGGCTATACAATGAGCAGTTCTTC.